What follows describes a single T cell receptor beta chain. RNA was isolated and reverse transcribed to cDNA, the sequencing template. TCRdb's copy holds only in-frame clones and misses some; the assay was immunoSEQ multiplex PCR. This repertoire shows 250,000 to 350,000 clones, 45% to 70% found once; its top ten account for around 0.92%. This sample stems from a study of CD8+ T cells in alopecia areata. Described treatment: oral pan-JAK inhibitor, 5-10 mg twice daily. Trimming stripped 5 bases from V and 0 bases from J, with 10 bases between. CDR1 is MNHEY, CDR2 SVGAGI, per germline. This CDR3 contains 14 residues.

This sequence originates from a human donor with alopecia areata. V is TRBV6-5 and J is TRBJ2-5; a possible D gene is TRBD1 (6 bases). Sequencing was performed on CD4+ T cells sorted from blood, taken between weeks 51 and 54, from a patient treated with tofacitinib. For the CDR3, the DNA is TGTGCCAGCAGTGAAACAGGGAACCAAGAGACCCAGTACTTC. It encodes CASSETGNQETQYF.